The 25 T cell receptor beta chains in this list originate from one sample, sequenced in a study of T cell changes during pregnancy in multiple sclerosis. Assay: immunoSEQ multiplex PCR; the TCRdb copy retains only in-frame clones and omits some. The repertoire consists of tens of thousands of clones, with approximately 92% occurring once and the leading ten covering less than 3%. Sequenced here: peripheral blood, sampled in the third trimester of pregnancy. The receptors were sampled from a female donor in good health, enrolled as a control in a pregnancy study.

The CDR3 DNA reads as TGTGCCAGCAGTGTAGACAGTCCCGCAACTAATGAAAAACTGTTTTTT. Its translation is CASSVDSPATNEKLFF. J is TRBJ1-4 and V is TRBV2, with D possibly TRBD1 on 5 matching bases. V was cut by 4 bases and J by 0 bases, with 12 bases left in between. There are 16 residues in the CDR3. Per germline, CDR1 SNHLY and CDR2 FYNNEI.

The chain joins TRBV27 to TRBJ1-6; 8 nucleotides align to TRBD1. The V gene end was trimmed by 6 bases and the J gene end by 7 bases; junction bases not matched to a gene: 5. Germline CDR1 and CDR2: MNHEY and SMNVEV (reference sequence). The CDR3 spans 14 residues. The CDR3 sequence is CASSGQGANSPLHF. The DNA of the CDR3 is TGTGCCAGCAGCGGCCAGGGGGCAAATTCACCCCTCCACTTT.

The chain employs TRBV5-1 and TRBJ1-6; 9 bases are shared with TRBD1. Trimming cost V 1 base and J 10 bases; bases outside gene matches: 3. This CDR3 is built from 14 residues. Germline-derived CDR1 and CDR2 are SGHRS and YFSETQ. DNA of the CDR3: TGCGCCAGCAGCTTGAGGACAGGGGTCTCACCCCTCCACTTT. This codes for CASSLRTGVSPLHF.

The CDR3 spells CASSQELGPYEQYF. The CDR3 nucleotides are TGTGCCAGCAGTCAAGAATTGGGGCCCTACGAGCAGTACTTC. The chain has TRBV27 and TRBJ2-7, with D tentatively TRBD1 (5 bases). The V gene's germline CDR1 is MNHEY and CDR2 SMNVEV (reference sequence). The ends were cut back, 5 bases at V and 2 bases at J, with 13 bases in the middle. This CDR3 is built from 14 residues.

The V and J genes are TRBV12-2 and TRBJ2-1; TRBD2 was called by the table and not checked on the DNA. TRBV12-2 is assigned pseudogene status. The CDR3 spans 19 residues. The CDR3 sequence: CASRFSSSGGPQPYNEQFF. CDR3 sequence (DNA): TGTGCAAGTCGCTTCAGTTCTAGCGGGGGGCCACAACCTTACAATGAGCAGTTCTTC.

V is TRBV10-3 and J is TRBJ2-2, with 9 bases that match TRBD1. With V trimmed by 6 bases and J by 1 base, 3 bases remained unmatched. Germline CDR1 is ENHRY and CDR2 is SYGVKD. The CDR3 extends over 15 amino acids. Here the CDR3 reads CAISRTGENTGELFF. CDR3 in DNA: TGTGCCATCAGCCGGACAGGGGAGAACACCGGGGAGCTGTTTTTT.

The chain carries TRBV2 and TRBJ2-2; D not certain. Germline loops: CDR1 SNHLY, CDR2 FYNNEI. The CDR3 is made up of 13 amino acids. The V end lost 6 bases, the J end lost 7 bases, and 12 bases lay between the germline ends. The CDR3 is CASRPSISGELFF. CDR3 nucleotides: TGTGCCAGCAGACCCTCGATTAGCGGGGAGCTGTTTTTT.

This clone was seen only once. The rearrangement joins TRBV6-5 to TRBJ2-3, with 12 bases fitting TRBD1. With 6 bases clipped from V and 10 bases from J, the junction kept 8 bases outside the gene matches. In germline, CDR1 is MNHEY, CDR2 SVGAGI. The CDR3 consists of 14 residues. This CDR3 reads CASSTGTGGTAQYF. Here the CDR3 DNA reads TGTGCCAGCAGCACCGGGACAGGGGGCACCGCGCAGTATTTT.

The CDR3 region is CASNLGTGGTEAFF. CDR3 in DNA: TGTGCCAGCAATTTGGGGACAGGGGGCACTGAAGCTTTCTTT. The J gene is TRBJ1-1, the V gene TRBV11-2; TRBD1 aligns across 11 bases. The J segment lost 4 bases and the V segment lost 7 bases, leaving 5 bases of the junction unmatched. From germline, CDR1 is SGHAT and CDR2 FQNNGV. This CDR3 has 14 amino acids.

The chain is built from TRBV27 and TRBJ2-3, with 12 positions matching TRBD2. Germline lookup yields CDR1 MNHEY and CDR2 SMNVEV (reference sequence). The junction had 5 bases not matched to a gene; V was cut back by 6 bases and J by 4 bases. This CDR3 contains 15 residues. CDR3: CASSPLAGGSDTQYF. Written as DNA, the CDR3 is TGTGCCAGCAGCCCTCTAGCGGGAGGGTCAGATACGCAGTATTTT.

This chain uses TRBV5-6 with TRBJ2-7; tentatively, D is TRBD2 (6 bases). The CDR3 extends over 13 amino acids. V lost 5 bases and J lost 6, with 15 bases in between. The V gene's germline CDR1 is SGHDT and CDR2 YYEEEE. The CDR3 reads CASSSGVGGEQYF. CDR3 coding DNA: TGTGCCAGCAGTTCGGGGGTCGGGGGCGAGCAGTACTTC.

This chain uses TRBV6-5 with TRBJ1-4; D might be TRBD1 (6 bases). CDR3 size: 15 residues. The ends were cut back, 2 bases at V and 3 bases at J, with 10 bases in the middle. Looked up from germline, CDR1 is MNHEY and CDR2 is SVGAGI. The DNA of the CDR3 is TGTGCCAGCAGTTACGGGGGCGAGTCTAATGAAAAACTGTTTTTT. It is translated as CASSYGGESNEKLFF.

This clone came up once. V is TRBV21-1 and J is TRBJ2-4; TRBD2, the table's D call, lacks a check against the DNA. TRBV21-1 is reported as a pseudogene. CDR3 size: 15 residues. CDR3 in amino acids: CASSKWGRAKNIQYF. The CDR3 DNA reads TGTGCCAGCAGCAAATGGGGGAGGGCCAAAAACATTCAGTACTTC.

The chain couples TRBV28 to TRBJ1-4; 10 nucleotides agree with TRBD1. The CDR3 is 14 residues long. Losses at the gene ends were 5 bases for V and 8 bases for J; bases not matched to a gene: 5. Per germline, CDR1 MDHEN and CDR2 SYDVKM. The CDR3 loop is CASSTDRGGEKLFF. In DNA, the CDR3 is TGTGCCAGCAGTACGGACAGGGGGGGAGAAAAACTGTTTTTT.

In this sample, this clone turned up once. This chain joins TRBV4-1 and TRBJ2-1, with 9 bases aligning to TRBD2. With V trimmed by 2 bases and J by 5 bases, 13 bases remained unmatched. In germline, CDR1 is MGHRA, CDR2 YSYEKL. The CDR3 length is 18 residues. CDR3 sequence (DNA): TGCGCCAGCAGCCAACTTAAGGGGCGGGGGGGCCGCGACAATGAGCAGTTCTTC. The encoded protein is CASSQLKGRGGRDNEQFF.

The gene calls are TRBV5-1 and TRBJ1-1; D gene unclear. Trimming stripped 5 bases from V and 2 bases from J, with 7 bases between. Germline V gives CDR1 SGHRS, CDR2 YFSETQ. The CDR3 totals 12 residues. The CDR3 loop is CASREDNTEAFF. DNA of the CDR3: TGCGCCAGCAGGGAGGATAACACTGAAGCTTTCTTT.

This chain uses TRBV7-9 with TRBJ2-7, with D possibly TRBD1 on 6 matching bases. Trimming removed 3 bases from V and 1 base from J, with 13 bases in between. The CDR3 contains 15 residues. Germline V gene sequence: CDR1 SEHNR, CDR2 FQNEAQ (reference sequence). Here the CDR3 DNA reads TGTGCCAGCAGCTTCGTAAGGGGACAATCCTACGAGCAGTACTTC. Translating it yields CASSFVRGQSYEQYF.

The chain has TRBV19 and TRBJ2-1, with D perhaps TRBD2 (6 bases). Germline CDR1 is LNHDA and CDR2 is SQIVND (reference sequence). The CDR3 sequence is 15 residues long. Deletions cut 5 bases from V and 0 bases from J, with 11 bases between. The CDR3 reads CASSFRDSSYNEQFF. In nucleotides, the CDR3 is TGTGCCAGTAGTTTTAGGGACTCCTCCTACAATGAGCAGTTCTTC.

The DNA for the CDR3 is TGTGCCAGCGCCGGACAGGGCCTTAGGGAAAAACTGTTTTTT. Protein: CASAGQGLREKLFF. V gene TRBV6-5 combines with J gene TRBJ1-4; 8 positions match TRBD1. V dropped 8 bases and J dropped 8; count of bases not matched to a gene: 10. From germline, CDR1 is MNHEY and CDR2 SVGAGI. CDR3 length equals 14 residues.

The chain uses TRBV19 and TRBJ2-7, with D possibly being TRBD1 (5 bases). Germline CDR1 is LNHDA and CDR2 is SQIVND (reference sequence). This CDR3 is built from 14 residues. V gave up 5 bases and J gave up 2 bases, with 13 bases separating them. CDR3 loop: CASSALRAPYEQYF. CDR3 sequence (DNA): TGTGCCAGTAGTGCCCTCAGGGCCCCCTACGAGCAGTACTTC.

This chain uses TRBV5-7 with TRBJ2-1; the D gene is possibly TRBD2 (5 bases). TRBV5-7 is designated an ORF whose function remains uncertain. The length of the CDR3 is 16 residues. V lost 2 bases to trimming and J lost 0 bases, with 12 bases between them. CDR3 bases: TGTGCCAGCAGCTTTAGGCGGGCCAACTCCTACAATGAGCAGTTCTTC. It is translated as CASSFRRANSYNEQFF.

This clone was found once. The chain is built from TRBV25-1 and TRBJ1-1; 7 nucleotides line up with TRBD1. Per the germline V gene, CDR1 is MGHDK and CDR2 is SYGVNS. The CDR3 extends over 15 amino acids. V lost 2 bases, J lost 1 base, and 4 bases stayed unmatched. CDR3 sequence (DNA): TGTGCCAGCAGTGAACAACAGGGGAGGAACACTGAAGCTTTCTTT. Residues: CASSEQQGRNTEAFF.

The chain joins TRBV28 to TRBJ2-5; 10 bases map to TRBD2. The CDR3 spans 15 residues. Losses at the gene ends were 3 bases for V and 0 bases for J; bases not matched to a gene: 1. Germline assignment: CDR1 MDHEN and CDR2 SYDVKM. CDR3 loop: CASSLGLANQETQYF. In DNA form, the CDR3 reads TGTGCCAGCAGTTTGGGACTAGCGAACCAAGAGACCCAGTACTTC.

The rearrangement uses TRBV6-6 and TRBJ2-2; D ambiguous. Trimming shortened V by 6 bases and J by 1 base, and 3 bases separated the two germline ends. The CDR3 has 12 residues. CDR1 MNHNY and CDR2 SVGAGI come from the germline V gene (reference sequence). For the CDR3, the DNA is TGTGCCAGCAGCAGGAACACCGGGGAGCTGTTTTTT. This translates into CASSRNTGELFF.

J is TRBJ1-1 and V is TRBV9, with a possible D match to TRBD1 (5 bases). Germline CDR1 reads SGDLS; CDR2 reads YYNGEE. The CDR3 has 19 residues. V was cut by 0 bases and J by 2 bases, with 23 bases left in between. The CDR3 here is CASSVGPGKGSLYNTEAFF. The CDR3 DNA sequence: TGTGCCAGCAGCGTAGGGCCAGGAAAGGGGTCACTTTACAACACTGAAGCTTTCTTT.